A single sample gave rise to the 10 T cell receptor beta chains below, sequenced in a study of T cells in Graves' hyperthyroidism and ophthalmopathy. What was amplified from RNA transcripts were TCR beta CDR3 regions. HTBI primers drove first-round RT-PCR of the TCR CDR3. TCRdb reprocessed the multiplex PCR reads via MiXCR and lists one record per CDR3 protein. Among 300,000 to 350,000 distinct CDR3 sequences listed, around 20% were seen once. The sample was blood. The source is a woman aged 50 to 60 with Graves' hyperthyroidism.

V and J are TRBV20-1 and TRBJ2-1; 7 nucleotides match TRBD2. Germline V CDR1 and CDR2: DFQATT, SNEGSKA (reference sequence). The trim removed 6 bases at V and 1 base at J, leaving 6 bases unmatched. The CDR3 spans 14 residues. The CDR3 bases are TGCAGTGCGTCAGCGGGGACGTCCTACAATGAGCAGTTCTTC. It translates to CSASAGTSYNEQFF.

This clonotype was recorded a few times. This chain connects TRBV15 to TRBJ2-7; 10 bases align to TRBD1. Per germline, CDR1 LNHNV and CDR2 YYDKDF (reference sequence). CDR3 length equals 15 residues. V gave up 5 bases and J gave up 6 bases; unmatched junction bases: 10. The CDR3 nucleotides read TGTGCCACCAGCGGACAACGACAGGGGGCGGGCGAGCAGTACTTC. Translation: CATSGQRQGAGEQYF. Using reference TRBV15 and TRBJ2-7 for the parts outside the CDR3, the full variable domain is DAMVIQNPRYQVTQFGKPVTLSCSQTLNHNVMYWYQQKSSQAPKLLFHYYDKDFNNEADTPDNFQSRRPNTSFCFLDIRSPGLGDTAMYLCATSGQRQGAGEQYFGPGTRLTVT.

The chain combines TRBV20-1 with TRBJ1-1; TRBD1 agrees at 8 bases. Germline V gene sequence: CDR1 DFQATT, CDR2 SNEGSKA (reference sequence). The ends lost 0 bases at V and 5 bases at J; junction bases unmatched: 2. CDR3 length: 13 amino acids. CDR3 coding DNA: TGCAGTGCTAGAGAAACAGGGGGAACTGAAGCTTTCTTT. Its protein is CSARETGGTEAFF.

This clonotype occurred many times. The gene calls are TRBV12-3 or TRBV12-4 and TRBJ2-2, with 8 positions matching TRBD2. This CDR3 spans 15 amino acids. V was clipped by 8 bases and J by 5 bases; unmatched bases: 10. The CDR3 nucleotides are TGTGCCAGCGGCCAGCCCGGGACTAGAACCGGGGAGCTGTTTTTT. Amino acids: CASGQPGTRTGELFF.

As for this clonotype: Being one base from a much bigger clone, this may be a read error. This chain connects TRBV7-3 to TRBJ2-7; TRBD2 might be the D (7 bases). CDR3 length: 17 amino acids. Trimming took off 1 base at V and 2 bases at J, with 18 bases between the two ends. The V gene's germline CDR1 is SGHTA and CDR2 FQGTGA. The CDR3, as DNA: TGTGCCAGCAGCTTAAAGGGGGGGTGGGAAGGCGCCTACGAGCAGTACTTC. It codes for CASSLKGGWEGAYEQYF. Full variable domain (outside the CDR3, taken from reference TRBV7-3 and TRBJ2-7): GAGVSQTPSNKVTEKGKYVELRCDPISGHTALYWYRQSLGQGPEFLIYFQGTGAADDSGLPNDRFFAVRPEGSVSTLKIQRTERGDSAVYLCASSLKGGWEGAYEQYFGPGTRLTVT.

This clonotype was picked up many times. The V gene is TRBV28, the J gene TRBJ1-1; perhaps TRBD1 as D (5 bases). The CDR3 is 14 residues long. CDR1 and CDR2 from the germline V gene are MDHEN and SYDVKM. V shed 6 bases and J shed 1 base, with 12 bases lying between them. CDR3 residues: CASRGPQGNTEAFF. CDR3 DNA: TGTGCCAGCAGGGGCCCGCAGGGGAACACTGAAGCTTTCTTT.

The V and J genes are TRBV7-2 and TRBJ1-1; the match to TRBD1 covers 8 bases. Trimming removed 5 bases from V and 0 bases from J; junction bases left unmatched: 5. The CDR3 covers 15 residues. Germline assignment: CDR1 SGHTA and CDR2 FQGNSA. The CDR3 bases are TGTGCCAGCAGCACAGGGACAGGTTTGAACACTGAAGCTTTCTTT. Translated: CASSTGTGLNTEAFF.

This clonotype was counted ten times or more. The chain uses TRBV3-1 and TRBJ2-3, with TRBD2 matching over 12 bases. The germline gives CDR1 LGHDT, CDR2 YNNKEL (reference sequence). The CDR3 consists of 18 residues. Trimming took 0 bases from V and 5 from J; bases not matched to a gene: 9. The CDR3 is CASSQDVGRLAGVDTQYF. CDR3 DNA: TGTGCCAGCAGCCAAGATGTCGGACGACTAGCGGGGGTAGATACGCAGTATTTT.

This clonotype showed up many times. The chain links TRBV11-2 to TRBJ1-5; D may be TRBD1 (6 bases). The CDR3 runs 14 residues. Trimming cost V 5 bases and J 7 bases, with 15 bases left between them. In germline, CDR1 is SGHAT, CDR2 FQNNGV. As DNA, the CDR3 is TGTGCCAGCAGCACTGGGCAGGGGCAACAGCCCCAGCATTTT. Translating it yields CASSTGQGQQPQHF.

This clonotype was detected ten times or more. V gene TRBV18 combines with J gene TRBJ2-7, with 12 bases matching TRBD2. Germline V gene sequence: CDR1 KGHSH, CDR2 LQKENI. CDR3 length: 16 residues. J lost 5 bases, V lost 0 bases, and 5 bases had no gene match. The CDR3 sequence: CASSPPGRLAGDEQYF. DNA for the CDR3: TGTGCCAGCTCACCACCGGGACGACTAGCGGGAGACGAGCAGTACTTC.